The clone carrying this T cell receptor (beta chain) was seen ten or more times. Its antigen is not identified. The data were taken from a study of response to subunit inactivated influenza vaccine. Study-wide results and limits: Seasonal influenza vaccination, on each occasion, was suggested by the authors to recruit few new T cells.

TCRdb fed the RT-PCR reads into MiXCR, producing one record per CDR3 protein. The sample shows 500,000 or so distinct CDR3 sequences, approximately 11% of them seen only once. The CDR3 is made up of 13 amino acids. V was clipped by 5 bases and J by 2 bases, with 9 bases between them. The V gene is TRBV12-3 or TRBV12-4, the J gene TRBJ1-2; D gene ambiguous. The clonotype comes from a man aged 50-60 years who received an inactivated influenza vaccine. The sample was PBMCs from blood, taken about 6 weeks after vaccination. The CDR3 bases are TGTGCCAGCAGTCGGGCACAGAACTATGGCTACACCTTC. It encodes CASSRAQNYGYTF.